Reported below is one TCR beta chain. What it binds is unknown. These data originate in a study of blood T cells in healthy people across ages. The length of the CDR3 is 13 residues. CDR1 SQVTM and CDR2 ANQGSEA come from the germline V gene. Trimming took 2 bases from V and 0 from J, leaving 7 bases between them. Whole-study findings and limits: Whereas aged donors had fewer naive CD4+ cells, long-lived donors had more of them and higher diversity. Higher naive T cell percentage went strongly together with higher TCR beta diversity.

A second PCR, run for about 6 to 12 cycles, used a sample-barcoded 5' primer plus a J-beta primer mix. TCRdb itself ran the 5' RACE reads through MiXCR, one entry per CDR3 protein. The sample consists of about 780,000 distinct CDR3 sequences, under 80% of them appearing once. Total RNA was isolated from each sample in quantities of at least 6 micrograms. The TCR comes from a man younger than 40 in good health. The specimen was blood. This chain uses TRBV29-1 with TRBJ1-1; D not resolved. The CDR3 is CSVESYLNTEAFF. The CDR3 nucleotides read TGCAGCGTTGAATCATATTTGAACACTGAAGCTTTCTTT.